Reported below is one TCR beta chain. Its antigen remains unknown. This sample was included in a study of cytomegalovirus exposure and HLA in healthy donors. Study-wide results and caveats: Reports credit the classifier with highly specific, highly sensitive diagnosis of cytomegalovirus status.

Per the germline V gene, CDR1 is MNHEY and CDR2 is SMNVEV (reference sequence). V lost 3 bases and J 0 bases, leaving 3 bases between the germline ends. The CDR3 has 13 amino acids. The study drew the donors from its roughly 120-subject validation cohort, separate from the roughly 670-subject first cohort. The protocol was immunoSEQ multiplex PCR, while the TCRdb copy is restricted to in-frame clones and leaves out a portion. The sample yields about 130,000 clones, around nine tenths seen once. This TCR was recovered from a man aged 25 to 40 in good health and CMV-seronegative. This chain connects TRBV27 to TRBJ1-3, with D hard to call. Sequenced material: PBMCs. The CDR3 coding sequence is TGTGCCAGCAGTTTCCGCTCTGGAAACACCATATATTTT. Its translation: CASSFRSGNTIYF.